Listed below are T cell receptor beta chains from one sample, sequenced in a study of Ad26.COV2.S vaccination and SARS-CoV-2 variants. The method was immunoSEQ multiplex PCR; TCRdb's version includes in-frame clones alone and lacks a portion of them. The repertoire holds about 350,000 clones, around 89% seen once, with roughly 5% in the top ten. The specimen comprised peripheral blood, sampled in a trial of Ad26.COV2.S vaccine versus placebo. The receptors were sampled from a person aged 18 to 59 who received the Ad26.COV2.S COVID-19 vaccine or a placebo. Each CDR3 is given with its conserved first and last residue. The order of the fields is D gene, V gene, clone size, J gene, CDR3 protein, CDR3 DNA. A D gene is named only where the DNA matches it firmly. Where a row states a size, it is once, few, many or the class of an expanded clone; other rows omit it.

>TRBD1|TRBV5-1|.|TRBJ1-6
CASSRDRDNSPLHF
TGCGCCAGCAGCCGAGACAGGGATAATTCACCCCTCCACTTT
>.|TRBV28|.|TRBJ1-5
CASLVTKGHQPQHF
TGTGCCAGCCTCGTAACAAAGGGGCATCAGCCCCAGCATTTT
>.|TRBV7-9|.|TRBJ1-1
CASSPRQRPGGNTEAFF
TGTGCCAGCAGCCCTAGACAGAGACCCGGAGGGAACACTGAAGCTTTCTTT
>.|TRBV5-6|few|TRBJ1-2
CASSFVSQYEDGYTF
TGTGCCAGCAGCTTTGTTAGCCAATATGAGGATGGCTACACCTTC
>.|TRBV6-2/TRBV6-3|.|TRBJ1-5
CASSYSSGGNQPQHF
TGTGCCAGCAGTTACTCGTCAGGGGGCAATCAGCCCCAGCATTTT
>.|TRBV5-1|once|TRBJ1-2
CASSYTGTGYGYTF
TGCGCCAGCAGCTATACTGGGACCGGCTATGGCTACACCTTC
>.|TRBV7-9|.|TRBJ2-7
CASSAKTSYEQYF
TGTGCCAGCAGCGCGAAGACTAGCTACGAGCAGTACTTC
>TRBD2|TRBV19|.|TRBJ2-1
CASSIASGGYNEQFF
TGTGCCAGTAGTATAGCTAGCGGGGGCTACAATGAGCAGTTCTTC
>TRBD1|TRBV28|.|TRBJ1-1
CASNIDREGNTEAFF
TGTGCCAGCAACATAGACAGGGAGGGTAACACTGAAGCTTTCTTT
>TRBD1|TRBV28|.|TRBJ1-5
CASSRRDRTNQPQHF
TGTGCCAGCAGCCGCCGGGACAGGACTAACCAGCCCCAGCATTTT
>.|TRBV29-1|.|TRBJ2-1
CSVGLANNEQFF
TGCAGCGTTGGGCTAGCAAACAATGAGCAGTTCTTC
>.|TRBV7-9|.|TRBJ2-3
CASSPVGVADNTDTQYF
TGTGCCAGCAGCCCGGTCGGGGTAGCGGATAACACAGATACGCAGTATTTT
>.|TRBV5-1|.|TRBJ1-1
CASSEDSGHANTEAFF
TGCGCCAGCAGCGAAGACTCGGGACACGCGAACACTGAAGCTTTCTTT
>TRBD2|TRBV5-1|.|TRBJ2-7
CASSLGSAGRNEQYF
TGCGCCAGCAGCTTGGGGTCAGCGGGACGGAACGAGCAGTACTTC
>TRBD1|TRBV12-5|.|TRBJ2-2
CASGETGPVTGELFF
TGTGCTAGTGGGGAGACAGGGCCAGTCACCGGGGAGCTGTTTTTT
>.|TRBV28|.|TRBJ2-3
CASSYPSSTDTQYF
TGTGCCAGCAGTTACCCCAGTAGCACAGATACGCAGTATTTT
>.|TRBV3-1/TRBV3-2|.|TRBJ2-7
CASSQDQVAEQYF
TGTGCCAGCAGCCAAGATCAGGTTGCCGAGCAGTACTTC
>.|TRBV5-1|few|TRBJ2-4
CASSLGFQAQNIQYF
TGCGCCAGCAGCTTGGGGTTTCAGGCACAAAACATTCAGTACTTC
>TRBD1|TRBV6-5|.|TRBJ1-1
CASRQGAYTEAFF
TGTGCCAGCAGACAGGGGGCGTACACTGAAGCTTTCTTT
>TRBD2|TRBV28|once|TRBJ2-1
CASSLASGNSYNEQFF
TGTGCCAGCAGTTTAGCCAGCGGGAACTCCTACAATGAGCAGTTCTTC
>.|TRBV6-5|.|TRBJ1-5
CASSSGHSNQPQHF
TGTGCCAGCAGCTCGGGACATAGCAATCAGCCCCAGCATTTT
>.|TRBV6-5|.|TRBJ2-7
CASSYLGRFDEQYF
TGTGCCAGCAGTTACTTGGGGAGGTTCGACGAGCAGTACTTC
>.|TRBV9|.|TRBJ2-1
CASSVADTYNEQFF
TGTGCCAGCAGCGTAGCAGATACTTACAATGAGCAGTTCTTC
>TRBD2|TRBV7-9|once|TRBJ2-1
CASSAPSGRSYNEQFF
TGTGCCAGCAGCGCACCAAGCGGGAGGAGTTACAATGAGCAGTTCTTC
>.|TRBV5-4|once|TRBJ1-2
CASSLVVGVRSYGYTF
TGTGCCAGCAGCTTGGTGGTGGGGGTACGTTCCTATGGCTACACCTTC
>.|TRBV7-9|.|TRBJ2-2
CASSLTRNTGELFF
TGTGCCAGCAGCCTCACACGGAACACCGGGGAGCTGTTTTTT
>.|TRBV5-1|.|TRBJ2-2
CASSPPPYRRNTGELFF
TGCGCCAGCAGCCCGCCCCCGTACAGGCGGAACACCGGGGAGCTGTTTTTT
>TRBD1|TRBV6-5|.|TRBJ1-2
CASRTGENGYTF
TGTGCCAGCAGGACAGGGGAGAATGGCTACACCTTC
>.|TRBV6-5|.|TRBJ2-5
CASTDDYRQETQYF
TGTGCCAGCACGGACGACTACCGTCAAGAGACCCAGTACTTC
>.|TRBV15|.|TRBJ2-1
CATSRGYNEQFF
TGTGCCACCAGCAGAGGGTACAATGAGCAGTTCTTC
>.|TRBV28|.|TRBJ1-6
CASRSGRQNSPLHF
TGTGCCAGCAGATCAGGGAGACAGAATTCACCCCTCCACTTT
>.|TRBV9|.|TRBJ2-2
CASSVASSAGELFF
TGTGCCAGCAGCGTAGCTTCTTCCGCCGGGGAGCTGTTTTTT
>TRBD2|TRBV6-5|.|TRBJ2-2
CATGTSGSWGELFF
TGTGCCACCGGGACTAGCGGGAGTTGGGGGGAGCTGTTTTTT
>TRBD2|TRBV3-1/TRBV3-2|.|TRBJ2-1
CASSGGDLFYNEQFF
TGTGCCAGCAGCGGGGGGGACTTGTTCTACAATGAGCAGTTCTTC
>TRBD2|TRBV6-5|.|TRBJ2-1
CASSYPLAGTCFF
TGTGCCAGCAGTTACCCCTTAGCGGGAACTTGTTTCTTC
>TRBD2|TRBV6-2/TRBV6-3|.|TRBJ2-7
CASSYLPRGRFHEQYF
TGTGCCAGCAGTTACCTCCCCCGCGGGAGGTTCCACGAGCAGTACTTC
>.|TRBV19|.|TRBJ2-3
CASSIGGSPTDTQYF
TGTGCCAGTAGTATAGGTGGCAGCCCCACAGATACGCAGTATTTT
>TRBD1|TRBV5-6|.|TRBJ2-2
CASSVDRGPLNTGELFF
TGTGCCAGCAGCGTCGACAGGGGGCCGTTGAACACCGGGGAGCTGTTTTTT
>.|TRBV5-1|.|TRBJ1-5
CASSLIGPMGNQPQHF
TGCGCCAGCAGCTTGATTGGGCCCATGGGCAATCAGCCCCAGCATTTT
>.|TRBV6-2/TRBV6-3|.|TRBJ2-7
CASSYTAYYEQYF
TGTGCCAGCAGTTACACGGCTTACTACGAGCAGTACTTC
>TRBD2|TRBV19|.|TRBJ2-3
CASSPSGLSTDTQYF
TGTGCCAGTAGCCCTAGCGGTCTTAGCACAGATACGCAGTATTTT
>TRBD2|TRBV19|.|TRBJ2-1
CASSMGGDNEQFF
TGTGCCAGTAGTATGGGAGGGGACAATGAGCAGTTCTTC
>TRBD2|TRBV6-1|few|TRBJ2-5
CASSEVAGGQETQYF
TGTGCCAGCAGTGAAGTAGCGGGAGGGCAAGAGACCCAGTACTTC
>.|TRBV4-1|.|TRBJ2-2
CASSQDLGIGYTGELFF
TGCGCCAGCAGCCAAGATCTTGGGATAGGGTACACCGGGGAGCTGTTTTTT
>TRBD2|TRBV6-2/TRBV6-3|.|TRBJ2-1
CASSYTPGGGRQFF
TGTGCCAGCAGTTACACACCCGGGGGGGGAAGGCAGTTCTTC
>TRBD1|TRBV25-1|.|TRBJ2-2
CASTGQGNTGELFF
TGTGCCAGCACTGGACAGGGAAACACCGGGGAGCTGTTTTTT
>.|TRBV30|.|TRBJ1-1
CAWSSPGLVGSAFF
TGTGCCTGGAGTTCCCCAGGGCTCGTTGGTTCGGCTTTCTTT
>TRBD1|TRBV5-6|.|TRBJ2-3
CASSWRTGGAGDTQYF
TGTGCCAGCAGCTGGAGGACAGGGGGCGCGGGGGATACGCAGTATTTT
>TRBD1|TRBV19|.|TRBJ1-2
CASNHQTGANYGYTF
TGTGCCAGTAACCATCAGACAGGGGCTAACTATGGCTACACCTTC
>.|TRBV2|few|TRBJ1-1
CASSEGNEKEAFF
TGTGCCAGCAGTGAAGGTAACGAGAAGGAAGCTTTCTTT
>TRBD1|TRBV7-2|once|TRBJ2-7
CASSLVGTGGRYEQYF
TGTGCCAGCAGCTTAGTAGGGACAGGGGGTAGGTACGAGCAGTACTTC
>TRBD2|TRBV7-9|.|TRBJ2-7
CASSLAGGSWEQYF
TGTGCCAGCAGCTTAGCGGGGGGGAGTTGGGAGCAGTACTTC
>.|TRBV3-1/TRBV3-2|.|TRBJ1-2
CASSQGRRGRPDFNYGYTF
TGTGCCAGCAGCCAAGGTCGTCGGGGGCGACCAGACTTTAACTATGGCTACACCTTC
>.|TRBV21-1|.|TRBJ1-6
CASSKGRVWDNSPLHF
TGTGCCAGCAGCAAAGGTAGGGTGTGGGATAATTCACCCCTCCACTTT
>TRBD1|TRBV30|.|TRBJ1-2
CAWSPGQSYGYTF
TGTGCCTGGAGTCCGGGACAGTCCTATGGCTACACCTTC
>.|TRBV11-1|.|TRBJ1-1
CASSLASGDTEAFF
TGTGCCAGCAGCTTAGCGTCGGGGGACACTGAAGCTTTCTTT